The entry that follows covers one T cell receptor beta chain sequence. The data originate from a study of T-cell reconstitution after alpha-beta-depleted transplantation in children. Germline CDR1 and CDR2: KGHDR and SFDVKD. V was clipped by 9 bases and J by 10 bases, with 12 bases between them. There are 11 residues in the CDR3. Unique molecular identifiers were used in preparing the TCRbeta library. MiXCR was run by TCRdb on the PCR reads, yielding one entry per CDR3 protein. The sample lists approximately 210,000 distinct CDR3 sequences, just over 14% occurring once. The material sequenced was PBMCs from the stem cell graft donor, taken from the stem cell graft. This clonotype originated in a human donor who donated a stem cell graft to a child with acute lymphoblastic leukemia. The chain has TRBV24-1 and TRBJ2-1; D might be TRBD2 (6 bases). CDR3 loop: CATGLGGEQFF. CDR3 nucleotides: TGTGCCACCGGCTTAGGAGGGGAGCAGTTCTTC.